This T cell receptor (beta chain) was sequenced for a study of T-cell memory formation after mild COVID-19. As for the study in general: TCR clusters were mostly donor specific.

As for this clonotype: What it recognizes is unknown.

Trimming removed 2 bases at V and 5 bases at J, with 16 bases between. The germline gives CDR1 MNHEY, CDR2 SMNVEV (reference sequence). The CDR3 is 15 residues long. Overall study findings and caveats: Among clones contracting day 15 to 85, CD4/CD8 was balanced, whereas later expanders leaned CD4+. The appearance of some responding clones in pre-infection memory suggested that cross-reactive memory joined.

It was 5'RACE with constant-segment primers that produced the TCR alpha and TCR beta cDNA libraries, which carried sample barcodes and UMIs. TCRdb re-derived calls from the 5' RACE reads in MiXCR, one entry per CDR3 protein. The table includes 450,000 to 700,000 distinct CDR3 sequences, approximately 19% detected once. Sequences were obtained from PBMCs or a T cell subset sorted from them (not recorded which). This receptor was identified in an adult woman who had mild COVID-19 (a few samples of this study predate the infection). Cell type and time point are not known. The chain joins TRBV27 to TRBJ2-7, with a tentative D call TRBD1 (5 bases). CDR3 sequence (DNA): TGTGCCAGCAGTTTACAGGGCCCATTGGTTAACGAGCAGTACTTC. Translating it yields CASSLQGPLVNEQYF.